This TCR beta chain was documented in a study of T-cell memory formation after mild COVID-19. The wider study: TCR clusters showed largely donor specificity.

Broader study findings: The study found contracting CD4+ clones mainly in CM and EM and contracting CD8+ clones in EMRA. Memory sampled before infection contained some responding clones, suggesting cross-reactive memory joined.

Employing constant-segment primers, 5'RACE generated TCR alpha and TCR beta cDNA libraries bearing sample barcodes and UMIs. TCRdb reprocessed the 5' RACE reads via MiXCR and lists one record per CDR3 protein. The table includes 350,000 or so distinct CDR3 sequences, around 20% detected once. The CDR3 extends over 13 amino acids. V gave up 4 bases and J gave up 8 bases, with 12 bases separating them. The germline CDR1 and CDR2 sequences are LGHDT and YNNKEL (reference sequence). As regards this clonotype: Its antigen is currently unknown.

Sequenced material: PBMCs or a T cell subset sorted from them (not recorded which). The receptor's source is an adult woman who had mild COVID-19 (a few samples of this study predate the infection). Cell type and time point are not known. The chain combines TRBV3-1 with TRBJ2-1; a possible D gene is TRBD1 (5 bases). CDR3 nucleotides: TGTGCCAGCAGCCGGCAGGGTGGGCATGAGCAGTTCTTC. This codes for CASSRQGGHEQFF.